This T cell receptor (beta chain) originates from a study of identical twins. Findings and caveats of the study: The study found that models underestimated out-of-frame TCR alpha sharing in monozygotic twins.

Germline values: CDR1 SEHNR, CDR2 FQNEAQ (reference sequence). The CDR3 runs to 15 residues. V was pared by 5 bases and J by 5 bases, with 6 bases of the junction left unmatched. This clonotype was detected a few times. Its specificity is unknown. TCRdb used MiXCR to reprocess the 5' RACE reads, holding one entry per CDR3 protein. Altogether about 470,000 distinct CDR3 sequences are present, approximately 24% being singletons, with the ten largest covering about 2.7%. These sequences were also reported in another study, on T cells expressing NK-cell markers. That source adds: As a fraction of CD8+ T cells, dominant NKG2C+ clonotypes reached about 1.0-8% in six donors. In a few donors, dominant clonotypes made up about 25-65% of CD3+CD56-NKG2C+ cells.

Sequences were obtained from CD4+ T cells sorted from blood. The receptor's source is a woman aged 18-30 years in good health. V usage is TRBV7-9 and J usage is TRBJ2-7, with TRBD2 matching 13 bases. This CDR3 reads CASSPGLAGVHEQYF. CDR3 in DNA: TGTGCCAGCAGCCCTGGACTAGCGGGAGTCCACGAGCAGTACTTC.